This record concerns one T cell receptor (beta chain) sequence. Its antigen is as yet unknown. The data were produced by immunoSEQ multiplex PCR, yet TCRdb's version contains in-frame clones alone and is incomplete. Here the sample spans around 30,000 clones, approximately 79% being singletons. CDR3 size: 16 residues. Trimming at V came to 10 bases and at J to 3 bases, leaving 17 bases not matched to a gene. Germline V lookup: CDR1 LNHDA, CDR2 SQIVND (reference sequence). The data were taken from a study of PD-L1 blockade in urothelial cancer. Study-level background: It was at 3 weeks (second dose) and 6 weeks after treatment start that blood was analyzed. Broader study findings: Better survival was forecast by a pretreatment blood TCR clonality below the median. In blood at 3 weeks, tumor-associated clones expanded more among patients with durable benefit.

This chain connects TRBV19 to TRBJ1-2; TRBD1 matches at 7 bases. The sample consisted of PBMCs, taken around atezolizumab (anti-PD-L1) treatment. The receptor comes from a man aged 45 to 65 with urothelial cancer. CDR3 loop: CATPRAATGIHYGYTF. CDR3 nucleotides: TGTGCCACCCCCCGTGCGGCGACAGGGATACACTATGGCTACACCTTC.